A selection of T cell receptor beta chains follows, all from one sample in a study of cytomegalovirus exposure and HLA in healthy donors. Sequenced by immunoSEQ multiplex PCR; TCRdb stores in-frame clones only, minus some. The data contain 150,000 to 200,000 clones, 70% to 80% of them seen just once; the ten biggest clones take up around 1.4%. Sequenced: PBMCs. The source of these receptors is a woman aged 45-65 years in good health and CMV-seronegative. The conserved cysteine and the conserved F or W are not part of the CDR3 here. Fields, in order: V gene, J gene, CDR3 protein.

v_call: TRBV6-6; j_call: TRBJ1-5; cdr3_aa: ASSSHGQGGNQPQH
v_call: TRBV10-2; j_call: TRBJ2-5; cdr3_aa: ASSESEGTQY
v_call: TRBV4-3; j_call: TRBJ1-1; cdr3_aa: ASSQEGRLNTEAF
v_call: TRBV4-3; j_call: TRBJ2-7; cdr3_aa: ASSQDQGQGPSYEQY
v_call: TRBV18; j_call: TRBJ1-1; cdr3_aa: ASSPYMAGTGTSMNTEAF
v_call: TRBV11-2; j_call: TRBJ2-2; cdr3_aa: ASSSVRGTGELF
v_call: TRBV5-6; j_call: TRBJ2-1; cdr3_aa: ASSGRGQTYNEQF
v_call: TRBV28; j_call: TRBJ1-2; cdr3_aa: ASSILTQGAGYGYT
v_call: TRBV6-5; j_call: TRBJ2-1; cdr3_aa: ASSYPDGHYNEQF
v_call: TRBV15; j_call: TRBJ1-5; cdr3_aa: ATRDSYSNQPQH
v_call: TRBV5-4; j_call: TRBJ2-5; cdr3_aa: ASSPDSSDRGGETQY
v_call: TRBV5-1; j_call: TRBJ2-1; cdr3_aa: ASGQGDNEQF
v_call: TRBV5-6; j_call: TRBJ1-2; cdr3_aa: ASSLAKHGYT
v_call: TRBV7-6; j_call: TRBJ1-2; cdr3_aa: ATLDRRTGYT
v_call: TRBV28; j_call: TRBJ1-6; cdr3_aa: ASRDLSPLH
v_call: TRBV12-1; j_call: TRBJ2-7; cdr3_aa: ASSFEAGGSYEQY
v_call: TRBV9; j_call: TRBJ2-3; cdr3_aa: ASSVSRTSGRAADTQY
v_call: TRBV5-4; j_call: TRBJ1-1; cdr3_aa: ASSITRQGGTEAF
v_call: TRBV5-6; j_call: TRBJ2-7; cdr3_aa: ASSWELAGSYEQY
v_call: TRBV19; j_call: TRBJ1-1; cdr3_aa: ASASGQANTEAF
v_call: TRBV7-3; j_call: TRBJ2-1; cdr3_aa: ASSPGLASNEQF
v_call: TRBV7-2; j_call: TRBJ1-1; cdr3_aa: ASSIFALNTEAF
v_call: TRBV7-9; j_call: TRBJ1-2; cdr3_aa: ASSSAGALGYT
v_call: TRBV19; j_call: TRBJ2-1; cdr3_aa: ASRPRVGGVNEQF
v_call: TRBV29-1; j_call: TRBJ2-2; cdr3_aa: SVEGGNTGELF
v_call: TRBV13; j_call: TRBJ2-3; cdr3_aa: ASSLLEAGDTDTQY
v_call: TRBV9; j_call: TRBJ1-1; cdr3_aa: ASSVVSSNTEAF
v_call: TRBV7-2; j_call: TRBJ1-2; cdr3_aa: ASGLAGAAINGGYT
v_call: TRBV5-4; j_call: TRBJ1-2; cdr3_aa: ASSSSPTDTLVV
v_call: TRBV5-4; j_call: TRBJ2-2; cdr3_aa: ASEGNTGELF
v_call: TRBV5-4; j_call: TRBJ2-5; cdr3_aa: ASSFRGRGQQETQY
v_call: TRBV10-2; j_call: TRBJ1-1; cdr3_aa: ASSESKRGTEAF
v_call: TRBV6-1; j_call: TRBJ1-1; cdr3_aa: ASIGSGMGVGAF
v_call: TRBV18; j_call: TRBJ1-2; cdr3_aa: ASSPNRGYGYT
v_call: TRBV7-2; j_call: TRBJ2-1; cdr3_aa: ASSFGQHNEQF
v_call: TRBV7-9; j_call: TRBJ1-1; cdr3_aa: ASSRHDKNTEAF
v_call: TRBV28; j_call: TRBJ2-7; cdr3_aa: ASRHRARGYEQY
v_call: TRBV6-1; j_call: TRBJ1-1; cdr3_aa: ATHDPRGTEAF
v_call: TRBV5-1; j_call: TRBJ1-1; cdr3_aa: ASFATGGFSEAF